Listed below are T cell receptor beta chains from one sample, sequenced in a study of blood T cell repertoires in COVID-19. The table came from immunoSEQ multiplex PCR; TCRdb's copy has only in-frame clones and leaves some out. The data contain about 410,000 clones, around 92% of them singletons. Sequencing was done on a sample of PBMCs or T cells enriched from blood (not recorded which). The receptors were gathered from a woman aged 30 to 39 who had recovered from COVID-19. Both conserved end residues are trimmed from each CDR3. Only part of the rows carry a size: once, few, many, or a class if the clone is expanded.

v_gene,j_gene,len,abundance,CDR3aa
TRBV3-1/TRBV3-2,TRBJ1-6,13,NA,ASSQDWQGNSPLH
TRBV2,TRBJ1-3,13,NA,ASSDQGVSGNTIY
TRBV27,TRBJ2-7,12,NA,ASSLAGFSYEQY
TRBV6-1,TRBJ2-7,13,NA,ASSETSSSSYEQY
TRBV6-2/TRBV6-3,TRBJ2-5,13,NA,ASSYRRGIQETQY
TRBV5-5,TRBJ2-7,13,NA,ASSLDRGLSYEQY
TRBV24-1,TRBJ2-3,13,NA,ATSGRTAFTDTQY
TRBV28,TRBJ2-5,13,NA,ASSLEGLTEETQY
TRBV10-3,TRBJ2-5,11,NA,ATGAGSQETQY
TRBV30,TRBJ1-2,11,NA,AWSPPSVNGYT
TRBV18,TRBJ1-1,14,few,ASSSTGGQVNTEAF
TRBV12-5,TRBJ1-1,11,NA,ASGPGVSAEAF
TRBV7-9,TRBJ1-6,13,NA,ASSDSGLRNSPLH
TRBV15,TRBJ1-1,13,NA,ATSISQTGNTEAF
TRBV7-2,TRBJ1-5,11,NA,ASSLGQAQPQH
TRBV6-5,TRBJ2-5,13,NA,ASSPGTGAGETQY
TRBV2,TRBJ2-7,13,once,ASRTTTAGSYEQY
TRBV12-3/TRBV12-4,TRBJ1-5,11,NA,ASSSDRGQPQH
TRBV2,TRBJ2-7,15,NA,ASRKDREGMVSYEQY
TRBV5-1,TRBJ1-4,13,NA,ASSDRTGTNEKLF
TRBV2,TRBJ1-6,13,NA,ASRETAPFDSPLH
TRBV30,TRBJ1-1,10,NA,AWSFMNTEAF
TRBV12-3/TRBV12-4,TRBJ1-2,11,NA,ASSLGGHYGYT
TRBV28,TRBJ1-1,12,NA,ASSLGRAWTEAF